Shown below are 4 T cell receptor beta chains from a single sample sequenced in a study of shared clonotypes between healthy human individuals. Libraries were prepared by immunoSEQ multiplex PCR; TCRdb keeps only in-frame clonotypes and omits some of them. The sample contains some 2,100,000 clones, 95% of which appear only once. Sequences were obtained from naive CD4+ T cells sorted from blood. Subset here: CD45RA+ positively selected. The receptors originated from a man aged 18 to 29 in good health.

On this clone itself: Other nucleotide sequences from this sample produce the same CDR3. V gene TRBV7-2 combines with J gene TRBJ2-7; a weak D match, TRBD1 (6 bases). Germline loops: CDR1 SGHTA, CDR2 FQGNSA. The CDR3 contains 14 residues. V lost 1 base, J lost 0 bases, and 7 bases lay in between. CDR3 sequence: CASSLEGGSYEQYF. The CDR3 bases are TGTGCCAGCAGCTTAGAAGGGGGCTCCTACGAGCAGTACTTC.

This chain links TRBV4-1 with TRBJ2-3; TRBD1 matches at 7 bases. The CDR3 is 15 residues long. With V trimmed by 7 bases and J by 0 bases, 7 bases remained unmatched. Germline CDR1 reads MGHRA; CDR2 reads YSYEKL. CDR3 in amino acids: CASNPGGWSTDTQYF. DNA of the CDR3: TGCGCCAGCAACCCAGGGGGATGGAGCACAGATACGCAGTATTTT.

The rearrangement links TRBV27 to TRBJ2-3; 8 positions agree with TRBD1. This CDR3 comprises 17 residues. Losses at the gene ends were 5 bases for V and 3 bases for J; bases not matched to a gene: 13. Germline V gene data show CDR1 as MNHEY and CDR2 as SMNVEV (reference sequence). The CDR3 bases are TGTGCCAGCAGTACCAACCTCCGCAGGGGGCTTACAGATACGCAGTATTTT. Protein product: CASSTNLRRGLTDTQYF.

V and J are TRBV4-1 and TRBJ2-6; 9 nucleotides align to TRBD1. The germline V gene has CDR1 MGHRA and CDR2 YSYEKL. The trim removed 2 bases at V and 3 bases at J, leaving 5 bases unmatched. The CDR3 is made up of 17 amino acids. For the CDR3, the DNA is TGCGCCAGCAGCCAAACACAGGGGGCGCTTGGGGCCAACGTCCTGACTTTC. Translated, it gives CASSQTQGALGANVLTF.